This TCR beta chain derives from a study of blood T cell repertoires in COVID-19. Study-level background: The cDNA or gDNA used as material had been derived from T cells, B-cell-depleted T cells, or PBMCs.

The junction had 17 bases not matched to a gene; V was cut back by 5 bases and J by 4 bases. The CDR3 is made up of 18 amino acids. Germline V gene lookup returns CDR1 SQVTM and CDR2 ANQGSEA. Clones were read by immunoSEQ multiplex PCR, and TCRdb kept only the in-frame ones, dropping some. Here the sample spans about 180,000 clones, under 90% being singletons. This clone was found once. This chain connects TRBV29-1 to TRBJ2-3; TRBD2 matches 11 bases. The sequence was obtained from a human donor in a cohort sampled during active COVID-19. Sequencing was performed on peripheral blood. Here the CDR3 reads CSVIPLSTSGAGADTQYF. The CDR3 bases are TGCAGCGTTATCCCGTTATCGACTAGCGGGGCCGGGGCAGATACGCAGTATTTT.